The clone carrying this TCR beta chain was seen repeatedly, ten times or more. The antigen remains unidentified. This record comes from a study of regulatory T cells in long-lasting Graves disease. Whole-study results and caveats: In persistent patients, shared public clonotypes (roughly 2,800) outnumbered those in new patients (about 1,000).

Time point indicated: newly diagnosed GD, antithyroid drugs for less than 3 months. PBMCs provided the RNA from which the TCR library was made. The CDR3 covers 18 residues. V dropped 1 base and J dropped 3 bases, with 22 bases sitting between them. Germline-derived CDR1 and CDR2 are DFQATT and SNEGSKA (reference sequence). The TCR beta library used iRepertoire HTBI primers with Arm-PCR amplification of CDR3. TCRdb recomputed calls from the multiplex PCR reads with MiXCR, one row per CDR3 protein. The sample lists some 240,000 distinct CDR3 sequences, approximately 19% occurring once. These sequences were also reported in another study, on T cells in Graves' hyperthyroidism and ophthalmopathy. That source reports: It was uncontrolled infection, other autoimmune disease, pregnancy or lactation that excluded patients. A set of HTBI primers served as the primers for a first-round RT-PCR of the TCR CDR3. A median about 6 months before onset, the model predicted ophthalmopathy.

The clonotype comes from a woman aged 25 to 45 with Graves disease. The rearrangement joins TRBV20-1 to TRBJ2-1; possible D gene TRBD2, 5 bases. The sample was peripheral blood mononuclear cells (PBMCs), taken at new diagnosis, from a patient treated with antithyroid drugs. CDR3 sequence: CSARVPSRRPPDYNEQFF. The CDR3 DNA sequence: TGCAGTGCTAGAGTTCCTAGCCGAAGACCTCCCGACTACAATGAGCAGTTCTTC.